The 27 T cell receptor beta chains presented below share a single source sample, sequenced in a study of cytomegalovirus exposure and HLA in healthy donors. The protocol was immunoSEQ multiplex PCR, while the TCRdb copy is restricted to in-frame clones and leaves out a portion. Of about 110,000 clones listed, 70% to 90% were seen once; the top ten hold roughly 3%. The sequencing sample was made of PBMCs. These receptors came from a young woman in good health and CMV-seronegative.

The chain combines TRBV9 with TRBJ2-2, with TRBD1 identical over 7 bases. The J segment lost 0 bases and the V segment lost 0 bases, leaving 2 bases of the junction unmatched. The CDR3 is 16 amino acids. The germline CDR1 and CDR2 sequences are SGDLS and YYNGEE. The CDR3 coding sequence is TGTGCCAGCAGCGTAGAAGGGGGCGCGAACACCGGGGAGCTGTTTTTT. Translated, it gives CASSVEGGANTGELFF.

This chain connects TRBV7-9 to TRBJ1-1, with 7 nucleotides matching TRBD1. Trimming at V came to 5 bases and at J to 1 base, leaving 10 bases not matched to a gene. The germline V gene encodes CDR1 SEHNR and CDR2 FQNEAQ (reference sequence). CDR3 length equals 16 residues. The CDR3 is CASSPLPGQENTEAFF. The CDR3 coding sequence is TGTGCCAGCAGCCCCCTTCCCGGACAGGAGAACACTGAAGCTTTCTTT.

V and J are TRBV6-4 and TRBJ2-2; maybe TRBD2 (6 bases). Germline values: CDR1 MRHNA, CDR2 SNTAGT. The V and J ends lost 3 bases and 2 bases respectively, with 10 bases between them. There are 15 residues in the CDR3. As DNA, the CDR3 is TGTGCCAGCAGTGAAGATAGCGGCAACACCGGGGAGCTGTTTTTT. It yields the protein CASSEDSGNTGELFF.

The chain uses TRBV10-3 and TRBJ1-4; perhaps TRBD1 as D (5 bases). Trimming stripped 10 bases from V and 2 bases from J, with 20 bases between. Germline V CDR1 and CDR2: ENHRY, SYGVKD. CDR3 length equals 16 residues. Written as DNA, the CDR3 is TGTGCCACCCGAGATGGGGCCTTGGGGACTAATGAAAAACTGTTTTTT. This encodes CATRDGALGTNEKLFF.

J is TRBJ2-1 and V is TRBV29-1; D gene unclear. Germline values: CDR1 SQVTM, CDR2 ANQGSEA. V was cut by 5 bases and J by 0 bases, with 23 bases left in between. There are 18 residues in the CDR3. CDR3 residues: CSVRNLTKFSGSYNEQFF. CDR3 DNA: TGCAGCGTTAGAAACCTCACCAAGTTCTCGGGCTCCTACAATGAGCAGTTCTTC.

The CDR3 DNA reads TGTGCCAGCAGCACTAGCGGGTACTACTACAATGAGCAGTTCTTC. Translated: CASSTSGYYYNEQFF. This sequence joins TRBV9 and TRBJ2-1; 9 nucleotides align to TRBD2. The germline CDR1 and CDR2 sequences are SGDLS and YYNGEE. CDR3 length equals 15 residues. V dropped 4 bases and J dropped 3; count of bases not matched to a gene: 5.

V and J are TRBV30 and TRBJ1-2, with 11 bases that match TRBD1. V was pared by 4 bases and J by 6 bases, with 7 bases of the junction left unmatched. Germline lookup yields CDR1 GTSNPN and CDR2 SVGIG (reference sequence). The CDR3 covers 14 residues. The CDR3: CAWMGDRGLNGYTF. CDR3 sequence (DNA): TGTGCCTGGATGGGGGACAGGGGGTTGAATGGCTACACCTTC.

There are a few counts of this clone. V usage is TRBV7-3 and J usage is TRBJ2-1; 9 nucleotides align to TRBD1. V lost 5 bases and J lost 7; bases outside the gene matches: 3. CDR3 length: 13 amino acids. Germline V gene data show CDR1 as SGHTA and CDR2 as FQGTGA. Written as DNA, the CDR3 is TGTGCCAGCAGCCCGACAGGGGGAAATGAGCAGTTCTTC. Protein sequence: CASSPTGGNEQFF.

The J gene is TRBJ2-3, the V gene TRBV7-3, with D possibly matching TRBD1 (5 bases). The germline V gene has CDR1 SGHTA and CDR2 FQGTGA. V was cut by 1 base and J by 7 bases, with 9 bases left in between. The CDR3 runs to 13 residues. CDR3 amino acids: CASSLKGAYTQYF. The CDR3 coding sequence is TGTGCCAGCAGCTTAAAAGGGGCATATACGCAGTATTTT.

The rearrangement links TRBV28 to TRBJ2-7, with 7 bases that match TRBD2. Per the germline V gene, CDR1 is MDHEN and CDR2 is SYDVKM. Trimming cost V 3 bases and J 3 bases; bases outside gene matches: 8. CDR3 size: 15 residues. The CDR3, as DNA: TGTGCCAGCAGTTTTGAGGGAGGGCCGCACTACGAGCAGTACTTC. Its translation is CASSFEGGPHYEQYF.

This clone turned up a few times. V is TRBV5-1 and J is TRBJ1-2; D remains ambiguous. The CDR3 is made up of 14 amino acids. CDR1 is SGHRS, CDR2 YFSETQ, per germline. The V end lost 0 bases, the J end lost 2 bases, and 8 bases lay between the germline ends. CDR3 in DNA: TGCGCCAGCAGCTTGGACAACGGGAACTATGGCTACACCTTC. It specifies CASSLDNGNYGYTF.

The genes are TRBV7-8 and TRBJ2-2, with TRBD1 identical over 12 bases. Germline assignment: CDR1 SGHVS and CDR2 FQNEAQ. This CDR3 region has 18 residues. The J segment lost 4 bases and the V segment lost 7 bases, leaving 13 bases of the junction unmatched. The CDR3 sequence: CASIPPGQGASITGELFF. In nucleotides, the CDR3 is TGTGCCAGCATCCCACCGGGACAGGGGGCTTCGATCACCGGGGAGCTGTTTTTT.

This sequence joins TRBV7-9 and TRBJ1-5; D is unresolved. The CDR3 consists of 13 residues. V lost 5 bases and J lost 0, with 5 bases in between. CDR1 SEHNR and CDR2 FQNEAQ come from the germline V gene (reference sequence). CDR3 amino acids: CASSGSSNQPQHF. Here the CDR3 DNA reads TGTGCCAGCAGCGGCAGTAGCAATCAGCCCCAGCATTTT.

The CDR3 is CASSPKRGPYNEQFF. The CDR3 DNA is TGTGCCAGCAGCCCCAAGCGGGGACCTTACAATGAGCAGTTCTTC. The V and J genes are TRBV9 and TRBJ2-1, with 7 bases identical to TRBD2. V shed 4 bases, J shed 4 bases, and the junction held 8 bases outside the gene matches. This CDR3 contains 15 residues. In germline, CDR1 is SGDLS, CDR2 YYNGEE.

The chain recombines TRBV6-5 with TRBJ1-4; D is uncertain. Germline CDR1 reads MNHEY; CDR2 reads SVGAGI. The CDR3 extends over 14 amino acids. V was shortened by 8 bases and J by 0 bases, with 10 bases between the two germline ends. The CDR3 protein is CASSSSATNEKLFF. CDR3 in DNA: TGTGCCAGCTCATCGAGTGCAACTAATGAAAAACTGTTTTTT.

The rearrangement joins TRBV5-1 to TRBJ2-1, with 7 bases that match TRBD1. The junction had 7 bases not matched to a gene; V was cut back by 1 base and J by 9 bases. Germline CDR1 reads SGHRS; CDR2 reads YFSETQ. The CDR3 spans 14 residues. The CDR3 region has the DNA TGCGCCAGCAGCTTGAGGCAGGGGGAAGGTGAGCAGTTCTTC. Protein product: CASSLRQGEGEQFF.

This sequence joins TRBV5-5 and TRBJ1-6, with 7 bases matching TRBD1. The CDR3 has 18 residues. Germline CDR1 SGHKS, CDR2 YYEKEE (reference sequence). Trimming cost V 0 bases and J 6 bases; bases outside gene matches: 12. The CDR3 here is CASSLGGGQPNINSPLHF. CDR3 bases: TGTGCCAGCAGCTTGGGAGGGGGCCAGCCTAATATTAATTCACCCCTCCACTTT.

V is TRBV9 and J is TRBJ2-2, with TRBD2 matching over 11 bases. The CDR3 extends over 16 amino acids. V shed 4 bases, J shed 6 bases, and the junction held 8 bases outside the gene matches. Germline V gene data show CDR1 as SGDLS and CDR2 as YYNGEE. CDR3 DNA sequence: TGTGCCAGCAGCCAGACTAGCGGGGATACACCCGGGGAGCTGTTTTTT. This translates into CASSQTSGDTPGELFF.

CDR3 nucleotides: TGCGCCAGCAGGGTACAGGGTAAGAACACTGAAGCTTTCTTT. Its translation: CASRVQGKNTEAFF. The V call is TRBV23-1, the J call TRBJ1-1, with D tentatively TRBD1 (6 bases). TRBV23-1 is recorded as an ORF, its role being uncertain. The CDR3 extends over 14 amino acids. Trimming cost V 6 bases and J 1 base, with 12 bases left between them.

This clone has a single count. The CDR3 region has the DNA TGTGCCAGCAGAACGCCAGGGTCCTCAAACTATGGCTACACCTTC. Translating gives CASRTPGSSNYGYTF. The chain recombines TRBV28 with TRBJ1-2, with D maybe TRBD1 (5 bases). This CDR3 is built from 15 residues. The V gene's germline CDR1 is MDHEN and CDR2 SYDVKM. Trimming took off 6 bases at V and 2 bases at J, with 16 bases between the two ends.

CDR3 sequence reads: CASSPRQGQLNTEAFF. The CDR3 DNA is TGCGCCAGCAGCCCCCGCCAGGGGCAGCTGAACACTGAAGCTTTCTTT. The genes are TRBV5-1 and TRBJ1-1; the D gene is possibly TRBD1 (6 bases). The germline V gene has CDR1 SGHRS and CDR2 YFSETQ. V shed 4 bases and J shed 0 bases, with 16 bases lying between them. CDR3 size: 16 residues.

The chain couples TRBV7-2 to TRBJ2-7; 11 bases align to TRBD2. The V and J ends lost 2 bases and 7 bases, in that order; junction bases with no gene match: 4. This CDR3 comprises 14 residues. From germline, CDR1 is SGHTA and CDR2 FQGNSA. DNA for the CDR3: TGTGCCAGCAGCTTACGACTAGCGGGGCGGGAGCAGTACTTC. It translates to CASSLRLAGREQYF.

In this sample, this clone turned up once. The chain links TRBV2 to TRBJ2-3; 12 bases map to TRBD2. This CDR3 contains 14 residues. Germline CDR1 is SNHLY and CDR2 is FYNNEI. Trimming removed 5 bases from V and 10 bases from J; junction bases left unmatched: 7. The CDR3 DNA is TGTGCCAGCAGTCCTAGCGGGGGGGCCCCATCGCAGTATTTT. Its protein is CASSPSGGAPSQYF.

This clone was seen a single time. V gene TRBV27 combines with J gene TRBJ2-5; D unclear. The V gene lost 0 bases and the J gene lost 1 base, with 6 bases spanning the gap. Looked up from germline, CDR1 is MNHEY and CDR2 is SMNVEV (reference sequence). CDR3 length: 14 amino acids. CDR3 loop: CASSLSRSQETQYF. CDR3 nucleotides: TGTGCCAGCAGTTTATCCCGGTCCCAAGAGACCCAGTACTTC.

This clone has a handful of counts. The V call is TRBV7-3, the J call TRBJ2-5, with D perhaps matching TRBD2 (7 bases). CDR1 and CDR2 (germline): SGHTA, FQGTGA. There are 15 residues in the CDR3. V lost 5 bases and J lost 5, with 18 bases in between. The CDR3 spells CASSQNAGAGETQYF. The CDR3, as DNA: TGTGCCAGCAGCCAAAATGCGGGGGCGGGTGAGACCCAGTACTTC.

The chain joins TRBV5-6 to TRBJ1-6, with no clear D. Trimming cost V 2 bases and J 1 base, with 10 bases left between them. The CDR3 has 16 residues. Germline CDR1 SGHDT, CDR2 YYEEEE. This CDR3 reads CASSLTTGSYNSPLHF. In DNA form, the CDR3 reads TGTGCCAGCAGCTTAACTACGGGTTCCTATAATTCACCCCTCCACTTT.

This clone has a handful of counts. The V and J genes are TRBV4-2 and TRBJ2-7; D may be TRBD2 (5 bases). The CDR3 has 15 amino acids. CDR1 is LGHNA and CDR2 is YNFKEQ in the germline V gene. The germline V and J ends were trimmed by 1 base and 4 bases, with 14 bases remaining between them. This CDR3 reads CASSQGLNQEYEQYF. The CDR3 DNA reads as TGTGCCAGCAGCCAAGGACTAAATCAGGAGTACGAGCAGTACTTC.